This T cell receptor beta chain was observed in a study of T-cell reconstitution after alpha-beta-depleted transplantation in children. The TCRbeta library incorporated unique molecular identifiers. From the PCR reads, TCRdb called clonotypes with MiXCR, one entry per CDR3 protein. Here the sample spans over 550,000 distinct CDR3 sequences, 10% to 13% being singletons. CDR1 is DFQATT, CDR2 SNEGSKA, per germline (reference sequence). The CDR3 has 15 amino acids. The V gene lost 5 bases and the J gene lost 4 bases, with 18 bases spanning the gap. The starting material was PBMCs from the stem cell graft donor, obtained from the stem cell graft. This receptor was identified in a human donor who donated a stem cell graft to a child with acute myeloid leukemia. This sequence joins TRBV20-1 and TRBJ1-5; D is unresolved. The CDR3 region is CSAQSGSERNQPQHF. The CDR3, as DNA: TGCAGTGCTCAGTCGGGCTCTGAACGAAATCAGCCCCAGCATTTT.